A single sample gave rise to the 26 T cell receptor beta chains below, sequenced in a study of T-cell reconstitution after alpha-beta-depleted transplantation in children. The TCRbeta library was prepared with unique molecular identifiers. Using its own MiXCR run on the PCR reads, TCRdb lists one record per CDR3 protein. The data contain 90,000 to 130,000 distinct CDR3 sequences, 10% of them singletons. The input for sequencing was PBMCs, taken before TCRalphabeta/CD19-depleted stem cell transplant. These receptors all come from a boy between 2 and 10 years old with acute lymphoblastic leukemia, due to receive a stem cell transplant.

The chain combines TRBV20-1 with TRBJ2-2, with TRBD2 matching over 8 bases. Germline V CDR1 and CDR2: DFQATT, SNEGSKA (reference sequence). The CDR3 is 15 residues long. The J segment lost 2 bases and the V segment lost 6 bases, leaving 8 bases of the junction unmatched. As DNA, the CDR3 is TGCAGTGCCAAGGCGGGGGGCCGTAACACCGGGGAGCTGTTTTTT. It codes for CSAKAGGRNTGELFF.

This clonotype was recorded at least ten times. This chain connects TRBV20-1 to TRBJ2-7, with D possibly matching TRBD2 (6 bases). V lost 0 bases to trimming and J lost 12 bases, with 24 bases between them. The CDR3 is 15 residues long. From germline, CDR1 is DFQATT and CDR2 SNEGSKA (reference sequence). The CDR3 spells CSARDLVLATAGLYF. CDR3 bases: TGCAGTGCTAGAGATTTGGTATTGGCGACAGCGGGTTTGTACTTC.

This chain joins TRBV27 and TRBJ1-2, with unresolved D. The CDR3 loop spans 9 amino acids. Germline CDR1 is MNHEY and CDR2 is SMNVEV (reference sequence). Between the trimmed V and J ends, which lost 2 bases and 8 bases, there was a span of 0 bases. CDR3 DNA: TGTGCCAGCAGTTTAGGCTACACCTTC. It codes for CASSLGYTF.

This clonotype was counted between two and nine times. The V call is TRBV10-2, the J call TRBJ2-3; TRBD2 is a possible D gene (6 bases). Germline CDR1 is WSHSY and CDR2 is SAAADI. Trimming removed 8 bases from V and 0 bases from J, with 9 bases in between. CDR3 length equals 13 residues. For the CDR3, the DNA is TGCGCCAGCGGGGGGACTAGCACAGATACGCAGTATTTT. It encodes CASGGTSTDTQYF.

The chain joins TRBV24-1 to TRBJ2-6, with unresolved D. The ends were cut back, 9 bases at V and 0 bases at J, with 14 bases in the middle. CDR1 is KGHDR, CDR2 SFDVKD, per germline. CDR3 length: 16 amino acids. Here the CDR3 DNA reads TGTGCCACCGCGACCACCGGCCCCTCTGGGGCCAACGTCCTGACTTTC. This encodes CATATTGPSGANVLTF.

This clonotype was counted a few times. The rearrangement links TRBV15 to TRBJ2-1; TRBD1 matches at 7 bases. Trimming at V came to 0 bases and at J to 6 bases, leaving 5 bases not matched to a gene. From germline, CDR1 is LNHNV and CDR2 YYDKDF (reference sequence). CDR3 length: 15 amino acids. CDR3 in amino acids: CATSRERGLVNEQFF. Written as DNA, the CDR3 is TGTGCCACCAGCAGAGAAAGGGGGCTAGTCAATGAGCAGTTCTTC.

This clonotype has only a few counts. The CDR3 sequence is CASSLSSATETQYF. Here the CDR3 DNA reads TGTGCCAGCAGTTTATCGTCGGCAACAGAGACCCAGTACTTC. This sequence joins TRBV27 and TRBJ2-5; D unresolved. This CDR3 contains 14 residues. Germline V gene lookup returns CDR1 MNHEY and CDR2 SMNVEV (reference sequence). V was clipped by 0 bases and J by 4 bases, with 9 bases between them.

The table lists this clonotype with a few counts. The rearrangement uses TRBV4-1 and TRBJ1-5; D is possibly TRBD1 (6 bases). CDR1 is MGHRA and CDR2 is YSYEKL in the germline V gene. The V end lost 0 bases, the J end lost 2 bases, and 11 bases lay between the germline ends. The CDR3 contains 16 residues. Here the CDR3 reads CASSQDLNRGNQPQHF. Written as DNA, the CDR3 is TGCGCCAGCAGCCAAGATCTTAACAGGGGCAATCAGCCCCAGCATTTT.

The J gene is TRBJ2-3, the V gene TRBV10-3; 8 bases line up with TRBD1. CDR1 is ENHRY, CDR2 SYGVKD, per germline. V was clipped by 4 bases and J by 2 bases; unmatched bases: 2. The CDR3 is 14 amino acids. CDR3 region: CAISGTGTTDTQYF. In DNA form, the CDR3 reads TGTGCCATCAGTGGGACAGGGACCACAGATACGCAGTATTTT.

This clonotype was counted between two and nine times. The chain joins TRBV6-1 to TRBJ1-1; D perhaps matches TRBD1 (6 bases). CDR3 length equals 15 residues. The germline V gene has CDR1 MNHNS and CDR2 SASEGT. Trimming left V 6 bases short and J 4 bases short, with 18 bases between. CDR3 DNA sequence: TGTGCCAGCAGCCAGATACAGGGCGGGAGCACTGAAGCTTTCTTT. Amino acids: CASSQIQGGSTEAFF.

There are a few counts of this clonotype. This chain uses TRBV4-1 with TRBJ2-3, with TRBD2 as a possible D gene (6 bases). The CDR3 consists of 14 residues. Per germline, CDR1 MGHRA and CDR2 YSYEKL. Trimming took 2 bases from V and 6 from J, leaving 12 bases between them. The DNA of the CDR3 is TGCGCCAGCAGCCAACAGACTAGATCTGATACGCAGTATTTT. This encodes CASSQQTRSDTQYF.

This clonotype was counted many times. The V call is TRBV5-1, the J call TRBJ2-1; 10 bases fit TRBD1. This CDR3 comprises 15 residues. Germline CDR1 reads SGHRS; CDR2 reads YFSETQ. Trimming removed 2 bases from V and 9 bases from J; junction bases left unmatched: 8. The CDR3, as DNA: TGCGCCAGCAGCTTTCTAGGACAGGGGGGGACTGAGCAGTTCTTC. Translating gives CASSFLGQGGTEQFF.

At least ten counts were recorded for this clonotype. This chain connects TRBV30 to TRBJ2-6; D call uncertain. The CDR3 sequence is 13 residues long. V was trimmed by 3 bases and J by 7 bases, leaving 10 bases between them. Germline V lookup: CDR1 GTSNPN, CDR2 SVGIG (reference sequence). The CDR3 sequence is CAWRATAANVLTF. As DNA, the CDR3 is TGTGCCTGGAGGGCTACAGCAGCCAACGTCCTGACTTTC. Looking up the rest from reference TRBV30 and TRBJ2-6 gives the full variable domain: SQTIHQWPATLVQPVGSPLSLECTVEGTSNPNLYWYRQAAGRGLQLLFYSVGIGQISSEVPQNLSASRPQDRQFILSSKKLLLSDSGFYLCAWRATAANVLTFGAGSRLTVL.

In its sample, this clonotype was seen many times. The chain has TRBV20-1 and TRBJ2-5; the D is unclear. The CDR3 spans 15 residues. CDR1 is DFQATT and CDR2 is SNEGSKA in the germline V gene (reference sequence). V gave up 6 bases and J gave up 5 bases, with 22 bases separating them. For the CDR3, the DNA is TGCAGTGCGACACCACCGGGTCACCCGGAGGAGACCCAGTACTTC. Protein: CSATPPGHPEETQYF.

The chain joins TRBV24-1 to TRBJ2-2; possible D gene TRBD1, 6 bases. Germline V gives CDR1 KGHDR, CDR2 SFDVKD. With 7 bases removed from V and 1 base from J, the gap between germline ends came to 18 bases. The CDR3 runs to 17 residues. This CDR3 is CATRAHTGTRNTGELFF. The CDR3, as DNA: TGTGCCACCAGGGCCCACACCGGGACAAGGAACACCGGGGAGCTGTTTTTT.

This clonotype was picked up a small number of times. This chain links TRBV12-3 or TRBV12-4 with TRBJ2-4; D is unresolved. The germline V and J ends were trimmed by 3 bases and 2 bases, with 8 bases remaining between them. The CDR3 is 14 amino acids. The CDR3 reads CASSFLGPKNIQYF. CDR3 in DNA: TGTGCCAGCAGTTTCCTAGGTCCCAAAAACATTCAGTACTTC.

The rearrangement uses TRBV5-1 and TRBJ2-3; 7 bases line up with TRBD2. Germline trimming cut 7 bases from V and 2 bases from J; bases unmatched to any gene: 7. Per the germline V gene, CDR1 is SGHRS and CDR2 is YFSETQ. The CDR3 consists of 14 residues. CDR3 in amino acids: CASCRLADTDTQYF. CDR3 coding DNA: TGCGCCAGCTGCCGACTAGCAGACACAGATACGCAGTATTTT.

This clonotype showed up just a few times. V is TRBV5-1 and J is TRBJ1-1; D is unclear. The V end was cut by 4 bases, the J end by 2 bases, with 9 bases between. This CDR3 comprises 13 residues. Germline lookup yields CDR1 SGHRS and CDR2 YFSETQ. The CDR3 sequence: CASSPGENTEAFF. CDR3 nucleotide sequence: TGCGCCAGCAGCCCCGGGGAAAACACTGAAGCTTTCTTT.

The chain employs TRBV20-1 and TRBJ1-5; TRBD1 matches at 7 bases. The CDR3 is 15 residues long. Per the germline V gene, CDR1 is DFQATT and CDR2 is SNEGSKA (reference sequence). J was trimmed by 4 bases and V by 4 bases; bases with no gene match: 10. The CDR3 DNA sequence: TGCAGTGCTATCAAACTACAGGGGCGAAATCAGCCCCAGCATTTT. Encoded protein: CSAIKLQGRNQPQHF.

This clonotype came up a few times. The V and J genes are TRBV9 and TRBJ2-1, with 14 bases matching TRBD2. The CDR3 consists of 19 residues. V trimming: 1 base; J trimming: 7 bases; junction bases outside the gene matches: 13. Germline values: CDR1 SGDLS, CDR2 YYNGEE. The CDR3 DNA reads TGTGCCAGCAGCGTAACTCACGGACTCGGGACTAGCGGGAGAAATGAGCAGTTCTTC. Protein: CASSVTHGLGTSGRNEQFF.

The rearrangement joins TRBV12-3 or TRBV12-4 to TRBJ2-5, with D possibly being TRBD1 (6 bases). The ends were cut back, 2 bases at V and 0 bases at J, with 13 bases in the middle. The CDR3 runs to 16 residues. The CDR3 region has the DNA TGTGCCAGCAGTTTACGTCGTAGGACAGACCAAGAGACCCAGTACTTC. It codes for CASSLRRRTDQETQYF.

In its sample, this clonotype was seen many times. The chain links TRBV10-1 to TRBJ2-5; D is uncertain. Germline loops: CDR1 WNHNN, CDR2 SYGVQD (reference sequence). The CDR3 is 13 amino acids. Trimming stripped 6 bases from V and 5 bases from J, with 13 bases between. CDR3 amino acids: CASSPIGRETQYF. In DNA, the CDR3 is TGCGCCAGCAGCCCGATCGGAAGGGAGACCCAGTACTTC.

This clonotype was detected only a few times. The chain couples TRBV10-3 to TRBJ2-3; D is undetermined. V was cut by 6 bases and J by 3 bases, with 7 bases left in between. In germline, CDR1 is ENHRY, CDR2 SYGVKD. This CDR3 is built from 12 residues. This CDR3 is CAISWATDTQYF. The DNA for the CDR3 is TGTGCCATCAGCTGGGCTACAGATACGCAGTATTTT.

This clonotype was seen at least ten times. The CDR3 loop is CSASSGTQKDTQYF. CDR3 sequence (DNA): TGCAGTGCTAGTTCTGGGACCCAGAAAGATACGCAGTATTTT. The genes are TRBV20-1 and TRBJ2-3; D tentatively reads TRBD1 or TRBD2 (5 bases each). This CDR3 comprises 14 residues. Germline CDR1 and CDR2: DFQATT and SNEGSKA (reference sequence). V was clipped by 3 bases and J by 5 bases, with 15 bases between them.

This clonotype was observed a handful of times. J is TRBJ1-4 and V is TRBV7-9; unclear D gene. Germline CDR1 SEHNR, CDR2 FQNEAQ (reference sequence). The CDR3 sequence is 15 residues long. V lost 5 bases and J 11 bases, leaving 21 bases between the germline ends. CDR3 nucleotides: TGTGCCAGCAGCCGAGCAGGAGTGAATTTGGATAAACTGTTTTTT. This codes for CASSRAGVNLDKLFF.

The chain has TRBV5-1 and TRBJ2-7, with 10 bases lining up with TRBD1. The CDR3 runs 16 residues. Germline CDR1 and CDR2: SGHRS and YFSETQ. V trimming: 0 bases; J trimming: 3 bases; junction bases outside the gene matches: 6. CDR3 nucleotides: TGCGCCAGCAGCTTGGTCGGACAGGGGGGCCGCTACGAGCAGTACTTC. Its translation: CASSLVGQGGRYEQYF.